Listed below are T cell receptor beta chains from one sample, sequenced in a study of identical twins. MiXCR was run by TCRdb on the 5' RACE reads, yielding one entry per CDR3 protein. The sample includes roughly 1,500,000 distinct CDR3 sequences, less than 35% seen only once; the top ten take less than 0.35%. Sample: cord blood. Receptor source: a newborn girl in good health. The CDR3 runs from the conserved cysteine through the conserved F or W. D genes are given only for firm matches. Expanded clones get a size class; other rows say once, few or many, or leave the size out.

V gene,D gene,J gene,clone size,CDR3 protein,CDR3 DNA
TRBV7-2,TRBD1,TRBJ2-7,-,CASSLGSGGPRYEQYF,TGTGCCAGCAGCTTAGGTTCAGGGGGCCCACGCTACGAGCAGTACTTC
TRBV4-2,-,TRBJ2-7,many,CASSQGTLYEQYF,TGTGCCAGCAGCCAAGGGACCCTCTACGAGCAGTACTTC
TRBV5-4,-,TRBJ1-1,-,CASRSTWNTEAFF,TGTGCCAGCAGATCCACTTGGAACACTGAAGCTTTCTTT
TRBV5-4,-,TRBJ2-7,few,CASSLAAGMDSNEQYF,TGTGCCAGCAGCTTGGCCGCGGGAATGGACTCCAACGAGCAGTACTTC
TRBV9,TRBD2,TRBJ2-5,-,CASSVKASGREETQYF,TGTGCCAGCAGCGTAAAGGCTAGCGGGAGAGAAGAGACCCAGTACTTC
TRBV19,-,TRBJ2-3,-,CASSTSGLDTQYF,TGTGCCAGTAGTACAAGCGGCCTAGATACGCAGTATTTT
TRBV28,TRBD2,TRBJ2-7,-,CASTTSGYTYEQYF,TGTGCCAGCACGACTAGCGGGTATACCTACGAGCAGTACTTC
TRBV27,-,TRBJ2-7,few,CASSLQGPSYEQYF,TGTGCCAGCAGTTTACAGGGTCCCTCCTACGAGCAGTACTTC
TRBV20-1,TRBD1,TRBJ1-1,-,CSAPGQFGTEAFF,TGCAGTGCCCCGGGACAGTTCGGCACTGAAGCTTTCTTT
TRBV20-1,TRBD2,TRBJ2-1,few,CSAVQRETYNEQFF,TGCAGTGCTGTACAGCGGGAGACCTACAATGAGCAGTTCTTC
TRBV24-1,-,TRBJ1-5,-,CATTDRGLKDCDSNQPQHF,TGTGCCACCACCGATAGAGGCTTAAAGGACTGTGATAGCAATCAGCCCCAGCATTTT
TRBV29-1,-,TRBJ1-6,few,CSVMGGRDSPLHF,TGCAGCGTTATGGGGGGCAGAGATTCACCCCTCCACTTT
TRBV5-1,-,TRBJ2-1,many,CASSLEGASYNEQFF,TGTGCCAGCAGCTTGGAAGGGGCGTCCTACAATGAGCAGTTCTTC
TRBV14,TRBD2,TRBJ2-1,-,CASSQEGLAGSWYEQFF,TGTGCCAGCAGCCAAGAAGGGCTAGCGGGGTCTTGGTATGAGCAGTTCTTC
TRBV20-1,-,TRBJ2-1,few,CSARANHNEQFF,TGCAGTGCTAGGGCGAATCACAATGAGCAGTTCTTC
TRBV5-1,-,TRBJ2-7,-,CASSDEGLTGRYGQYF,TGCGCCAGCAGCGACGAGGGGCTAACGGGACGCTACGGGCAGTACTTC
TRBV5-1,-,TRBJ2-4,-,CASSQMGVIQYF,TGCGCCAGCAGCCAAATGGGGGTCATTCAGTACTTC